These T cell receptor beta chains were read from a single sample in a study of blood T cell repertoires in COVID-19. Measured with immunoSEQ multiplex PCR; TCRdb has only the in-frame clones, and not every one. The sample contains roughly 200,000 clones, 85% of which appear only once. Sequencing used PBMCs or T cells enriched from blood (not recorded which). Receptors originate from a middle-aged man who had recovered from COVID-19. Each CDR3 is given with its conserved first and last residue. Each record gives: V gene, D gene, J gene, clone size, CDR3 protein, CDR3 DNA. A D gene is named only where the DNA matches it firmly. Size is omitted from some rows. Given values are once, few, many or a class for expanded clones.

>TRBV24-1|TRBD2|TRBJ2-1|-
CATSGYGRVNEQFF
TGTGCCACCAGTGGTTACGGGAGGGTTAATGAGCAGTTCTTC
>TRBV7-3|TRBD2|TRBJ2-7|-
CASRGTSGEQYF
TGTGCCAGCAGGGGGACTAGTGGGGAGCAGTACTTC
>TRBV7-9|-|TRBJ2-7|-
CASSLGQGWEQYF
TGTGCCAGCAGCTTAGGGCAGGGGTGGGAGCAGTACTTC
>TRBV4-1|-|TRBJ1-6|-
CASSQDRTEGSPLHF
TGCGCCAGCAGCCAAGACAGGACCGAGGGTTCACCCCTCCACTTT
>TRBV2|-|TRBJ2-1|few
CASSDEGWGDNEQFF
TGTGCCAGCAGTGATGAGGGTTGGGGAGACAATGAGCAGTTCTTC
>TRBV2|TRBD2|TRBJ2-7|-
CASSVDMTSGSSYEQYF
TGTGCCAGCAGTGTAGATATGACTAGCGGGAGCTCCTACGAGCAGTACTTC
>TRBV4-1|-|TRBJ1-5|-
CASSQEGAKPQHF
TGCGCCAGCAGCCAAGAAGGGGCAAAACCCCAGCATTTT
>TRBV4-3|TRBD2|TRBJ2-1|-
CASSQEAGPYNEQFF
TGCGCCAGCAGCCAAGAAGCGGGGCCCTACAATGAGCAGTTCTTC
>TRBV2|TRBD1|TRBJ1-4|-
CASSTDIDRARDEKLFF
TGTGCCAGCAGTACTGACATCGACAGGGCTAGGGATGAAAAACTGTTTTTT
>TRBV2|TRBD1|TRBJ2-3|-
CASSDHRGTDTQYF
TGTGCCAGCAGTGACCACAGGGGAACAGATACGCAGTATTTT
>TRBV5-1|-|TRBJ2-5|-
CASSAGWGSETQYF
TGCGCCAGCAGCGCGGGGTGGGGGTCCGAGACCCAGTACTTC
>TRBV6-1|-|TRBJ1-2|-
CASSDTVYGYTF
TGTGCCAGCAGTGACACAGTCTATGGCTACACCTTC
>TRBV5-4|-|TRBJ2-3|-
CASSLESGTDTQYF
TGTGCCAGCAGCTTGGAAAGCGGCACAGATACGCAGTATTTT